This T cell receptor (beta chain) was obtained from a study of blood T cell repertoires in COVID-19. On the study more broadly: Samples taken during acute and convalescent COVID-19 were collected in the United States, Italy and Spain. T cells, B-cell-depleted T cells, or PBMCs supplied cDNA or gDNA.

Sequencing used immunoSEQ multiplex PCR; TCRdb keeps in-frame clones, though not all of them. The sample carries roughly 140,000 clones, approximately 90% recorded once. Germline loops: CDR1 SNHLY, CDR2 FYNNEI. This CDR3 has 15 amino acids. V trimming: 7 bases; J trimming: 3 bases; junction bases outside the gene matches: 7. This clonotype was sampled from a woman aged 40 to 49 with acute or convalescent COVID-19. The J gene is TRBJ2-3, the V gene TRBV2; TRBD1 agrees at 10 bases. Sequencing was done on a sample of peripheral blood. The CDR3 protein is CASTPGTGVTDTQYF. The CDR3 DNA sequence: TGTGCCAGCACGCCCGGGACAGGGGTGACAGATACGCAGTATTTT.